The T cell receptor beta chain described here comes from a study of T cells in Graves' hyperthyroidism and ophthalmopathy (dated by TCRdb to about 2019). As for the study more broadly: Peripheral blood samples were taken at initial diagnosis, before any treatment was given. Thyroid tissue and blood T-cell repertoires from more than 5 Graves' hyperthyroidism patients were also compared in the study. To identify TCR V-J signatures that set the groups apart, the researchers used a discovery cohort of roughly 100 patients, made up of about 44 with Graves' ophthalmopathy and some 58 with stable Graves' hyperthyroidism. Prospective prediction of ophthalmopathy was tested in an independent validation cohort consisting of 18 hyperthyroidism patients and more than 15 patients who later progressed to ophthalmopathy. Once sampling was done, hyperthyroidism patients were given methimazole at a starting dose of 30 mg daily, whereas ophthalmopathy patients were given high-dose intravenous methylprednisolone. The paper reports TCR Vbeta CDR3 sequencing of approximately 130 peripheral blood samples: fewer than 50 ophthalmopathy, approximately 74 hyperthyroidism and approximately 17 progressor patients. For training and testing, the 100 or so patients in the discovery cohort were randomly divided in a 7:3 ratio. Paper-wide results and their limitations: In cross-validation, a model built on a 13 V-J signature told ophthalmopathy apart from stable hyperthyroidism with 85% to 90% sensitivity and roughly 81% specificity, and in testing the same model reached 80%/75%. In validation, progression to ophthalmopathy was predicted by the model with 70.59% sensitivity and roughly 76% specificity, a median of 6.5 months before onset. Most expanded thyroid clonotypes (frequency above 0.001) were also found in blood, which suggests that blood repertoires may mirror thyroid immune responses. Sample size was not statistically predetermined, and blinding of investigators to group allocation was not performed.

The TCR beta CDR3 regions were amplified from the RNA transcripts. For the first round of RT-PCR on the TCR CDR3, the HTBI primer set was used together with the Qiagen OneStep RT-PCR kit. The libraries were constructed in a second round of multiplex PCR and then size-selected and purified. Libraries were sequenced paired-end with 100 bp reads on an Illumina HiSeq2000. The paper's data handling went like this. SOAPnuke was used to process the raw data, with reads discarded if the reads contained adapters or uncalled bases, had a mean Phred below 15, or lacked an exact constant-primer or identifier match. High-quality paired reads were merged with COPE v1.2.5, and unique nucleotide sequences were defined as clonotypes. MiTCR v1.1 was used to align the clonotypes against IMGT TRBV, TRBD and TRBJ reference segments. The analysis was restricted to V-J combinations with a frequency above 0.0001, which together covered just over 99% of the repertoires. The TCS score was defined as the ratio of F50 (clonal expansion) to E x V (chaos), calculated using BLOSUM62-based TCRdist between CDR3 peptides within each V-J. Welch's t-statistics and random forest reduced some 510 V-J features to fewer than 15, which were used in a naive Bayes classifier (R e1071). Using fastp at Q25 and MiXCR, TCRdb reprocessed the public reads and kept productive beta chains. Every entry covers one CDR3 protein and lists the most common genes and DNA from its rows. TCRdb, not the original authors, processed these V and J calls. The sample table shows approximately 350,000 distinct CDR3 sequences, and roughly 15% are seen once. About 20% of the sample belongs to the ten largest clones.

Moderately to severely active disease, a Clinical Activity Score of at least 3, a NOSPECS grade of at least 4, and a duration under 3 months were present in ophthalmopathy patients. The study excluded patients with uncontrolled infections, other autoimmune diseases, pregnancy or lactation. Diagnoses were based on clinical symptoms, serum thyroxine and TRAb, thyroid ultrasound and orbital computed tomography. PBMCs were separated from approximately 10 ml of fresh peripheral blood using Ficoll-Paque density gradient centrifugation. Total RNA was extracted using Trizol reagent, and RNA quality was assessed on an Agilent 2100 Bioanalyzer. Between the V and J ends, shortened by 5 bases and 0 bases respectively, the junction contains 11 bases. Spanning cysteine to phenylalanine, the CDR3 consists of 15 amino acids. The sequence is cut down to CDR3 DNA, 45 bases in frame from base 1. This clonotype turned up a few times. What this receptor recognizes is not known. No much larger clone exists at a distance of one base, and base qualities are not known.

The sequencing input was blood. The chain is assembled from TRBV12-3 or TRBV12-4 and TRBJ1-5, with the D gene call left open. The origin of this receptor is a woman aged 55-70 years with Graves' ophthalmopathy. In nucleotides, the sequence is TGTGCCAGCAGTCGGGGAGACGGTAGCAATCAGCCCCAGCATTTT. This is translated as CASSRGDGSNQPQHF.